The rows below give T cell receptor beta chains drawn from one sample of a study of OX40 agonist ivuxolimab in advanced cancers. The repertoire was sequenced with immunoSEQ multiplex PCR; TCRdb's copy has only in-frame clones and lacks some. In the table there are over 55,000 clones, 80% to 90% of which are singletons. The sequences come from CD4+ or CD8+ T cells sorted from blood, collected in a trial of the OX40 agonist ivuxolimab. The source of these receptors is an adult with an advanced solid tumor such as melanoma, head and neck, liver or kidney cancer. Both conserved end residues are part of each CDR3. The order of the fields is CDR3 length, J gene, V gene, clone size, D gene, CDR3 protein, CDR3 DNA. D genes are given only for firm matches. Expanded clones get a size class; other rows say once, few or many, or leave the size out.

length: 16; J: TRBJ1-5; V: TRBV5-5; size: -; D: -; CDR3: CASSLFSAAAGQPQHF; DNA: TGTGCCAGCAGCTTGTTTTCGGCGGCTGCGGGTCAGCCCCAGCATTTT
length: 14; J: TRBJ1-2; V: TRBV7-2; size: -; D: -; CDR3: CASSLRGQIYGYTF; DNA: TGTGCCAGCAGCTTACGGGGACAAATCTATGGCTACACCTTC
length: 17; J: TRBJ2-2; V: TRBV7-2; size: -; D: TRBD2; CDR3: CASSLEEYSGRKGELFF; DNA: TGTGCCAGCAGCTTAGAAGAGTATAGCGGGAGAAAAGGGGAGCTGTTTTTT
length: 22; J: TRBJ2-1; V: TRBV4-1; size: -; D: -; CDR3: CASSQDSLPGNRWSGIYNEQFF; DNA: TGCGCCAGCAGCCAAGATAGTCTCCCTGGGAATCGGTGGTCGGGTATCTACAATGAGCAGTTCTTC
length: 14; J: TRBJ2-1; V: TRBV5-4; size: once; D: -; CDR3: CASTLQGGYDEQFF; DNA: TGTGCCAGCACCTTACAGGGGGGGTATGATGAGCAGTTCTTC
length: 14; J: TRBJ1-1; V: TRBV6-5; size: -; D: TRBD1; CDR3: CASSNRGWDTEAFF; DNA: TGTGCCAGCAGCAACAGGGGCTGGGACACTGAAGCTTTCTTT
length: 14; J: TRBJ1-2; V: TRBV18; size: -; D: -; CDR3: CASSPILGPYGYTF; DNA: TGTGCCAGCTCACCAATATTGGGACCATATGGCTACACCTTC
length: 13; J: TRBJ1-3; V: TRBV21-1; size: once; D: -; CDR3: CASSKEAGNTIYF; DNA: TGTGCCAGCAGCAAGGAGGCTGGAAACACCATATATTTT
length: 16; J: TRBJ2-1; V: TRBV5-6; size: once; D: TRBD2; CDR3: CASSFGRLAEYNEQFF; DNA: TGTGCCAGCAGCTTCGGGAGACTAGCGGAGTACAATGAGCAGTTCTTC
length: 12; J: TRBJ2-5; V: TRBV2; size: -; D: -; CDR3: CANIGQGETQYF; DNA: TGTGCCAACATTGGGCAGGGAGAGACCCAGTACTTC
length: 18; J: TRBJ2-5; V: TRBV5-4; size: -; D: -; CDR3: CASSLQYYYSGARETQYF; DNA: TGTGCCAGCAGCTTGCAGTATTACTATTCGGGGGCACGGGAGACCCAGTACTTC
length: 15; J: TRBJ2-1; V: TRBV18; size: -; D: -; CDR3: CASSAVPTNYNEQFF; DNA: TGTGCCAGCTCCGCGGTGCCTACTAACTACAATGAGCAGTTCTTC
length: 14; J: TRBJ2-1; V: TRBV5-1; size: -; D: -; CDR3: CASSIPGSFNEQFF; DNA: TGCGCCAGCAGCATACCGGGATCATTCAATGAGCAGTTCTTC
length: 14; J: TRBJ2-1; V: TRBV5-4; size: -; D: TRBD2; CDR3: CASSSPGLGNEQFF; DNA: TGTGCCAGCAGCTCCCCGGGACTAGGGAATGAGCAGTTCTTC
length: 13; J: TRBJ2-1; V: TRBV2; size: -; D: -; CDR3: CASSWAIYNEQFF; DNA: TGTGCCAGCAGTTGGGCGATCTACAATGAGCAGTTCTTC
length: 12; J: TRBJ1-4; V: TRBV13; size: -; D: -; CDR3: CASSLVPEKLFF; DNA: TGTGCCAGCAGCTTAGTACCCGAAAAACTGTTTTTT
length: 13; J: TRBJ2-5; V: TRBV7-3; size: -; D: -; CDR3: CASSPDPGETQYF; DNA: TGTGCCAGCAGCCCGGACCCGGGGGAGACCCAGTACTTC
length: 15; J: TRBJ2-2; V: TRBV6-5; size: -; D: -; CDR3: CASINRDPDTGELFF; DNA: TGTGCCAGCATCAACCGGGACCCCGACACCGGGGAGCTGTTTTTT
length: 13; J: TRBJ2-5; V: TRBV5-1; size: once; D: -; CDR3: CASSFVGAETQYF; DNA: TGCGCCAGCAGCTTCGTAGGGGCAGAGACCCAGTACTTC
length: 14; J: TRBJ2-5; V: TRBV10-2; size: -; D: -; CDR3: CASRRGGFSETQYF; DNA: TGCGCCAGCAGAAGGGGGGGGTTTTCTGAGACCCAGTACTTC
length: 15; J: TRBJ2-7; V: TRBV7-2; size: -; D: -; CDR3: CASSYSGLLPYEQYF; DNA: TGTGCCAGCAGTTATAGCGGTCTTCTCCCCTACGAGCAGTACTTC
length: 14; J: TRBJ2-5; V: TRBV2; size: -; D: TRBD1; CDR3: CASSDRGRGETQYF; DNA: TGTGCCAGCAGCGACAGGGGGCGAGGAGAGACCCAGTACTTC
length: 13; J: TRBJ2-7; V: TRBV11-3; size: -; D: -; CDR3: CASSFAGSYEQYF; DNA: TGTGCCAGCAGCTTTGCGGGGAGTTACGAGCAGTACTTC
length: 15; J: TRBJ2-5; V: TRBV4-1; size: -; D: TRBD1; CDR3: CASSHLSDREETQYF; DNA: TGCGCCAGCAGCCATTTATCGGACAGGGAAGAGACCCAGTACTTC
length: 16; J: TRBJ1-5; V: TRBV27; size: -; D: TRBD1; CDR3: CASSPGTGRRIQPQHF; DNA: TGTGCCAGCAGTCCCGGGACAGGGAGACGGATACAGCCCCAGCATTTT
length: 15; J: TRBJ1-1; V: TRBV6-5; size: -; D: -; CDR3: CASRGGGAMNTEAFF; DNA: TGTGCCAGCAGGGGCGGGGGGGCGATGAACACTGAAGCTTTCTTT
length: 15; J: TRBJ1-4; V: TRBV5-4; size: -; D: -; CDR3: CASSDLGRRHEKLFF; DNA: TGTGCCAGCAGCGACTTGGGAAGACGACACGAAAAACTGTTTTTT
length: 12; J: TRBJ2-2; V: TRBV5-1; size: -; D: -; CDR3: CASSFGPGELFF; DNA: TGCGCCAGCAGCTTCGGGCCCGGGGAGCTGTTTTTT